The 9 T cell receptor beta chains reported below all come from one sample, sequenced in a study of CD8+ T cells in alopecia areata. As to treatment: oral pan-JAK inhibitor, 5-10 mg twice daily. Extracted RNA was reverse transcribed into cDNA, the sequencing template. TCRdb's table, derived via immunoSEQ multiplex PCR, lists solely in-frame clones and lacks some. The sample shows approximately 280,000 clones, roughly 60% of them seen only once. The sequencing here drew on CD4+ T cells sorted from blood, taken at week 24, from a patient treated with tofacitinib. These receptor sequences come from a human donor with alopecia areata.

The rearrangement uses TRBV9 and TRBJ2-3; 7 bases are a match to TRBD2. With V trimmed by 0 bases and J by 2 bases, 9 bases remained unmatched. CDR1 and CDR2 from the germline V gene are SGDLS and YYNGEE. CDR3 length: 17 amino acids. This chain's CDR3 is CASSVEQAGSPTDTQYF. DNA of the CDR3: TGTGCCAGCAGCGTAGAGCAAGCGGGGAGCCCCACAGATACGCAGTATTTT.

This chain joins TRBV6-1 and TRBJ2-7; 11 nucleotides match TRBD2. V was pared by 6 bases and J by 1 base, with 5 bases of the junction left unmatched. CDR1 and CDR2 (germline): MNHNS, SASEGT. CDR3 length: 15 amino acids. CDR3 protein: CASSPLAGVSYEQYF. CDR3 bases: TGTGCCAGCAGCCCACTAGCGGGGGTGTCCTACGAGCAGTACTTC.

A single count supports this clone. CDR3 region: CASSSLPDSGYTF. The CDR3 nucleotides are TGTGCCAGCAGTTCCCTACCGGACAGTGGCTACACCTTC. The chain employs TRBV6-6 and TRBJ1-2, with TRBD1 as a possible D gene (6 bases). Germline CDR1 reads MNHNY; CDR2 reads SVGAGI (reference sequence). Trimming took off 4 bases at V and 7 bases at J, with 13 bases between the two ends. The CDR3 is 13 residues long.

This rearrangement joins TRBV2 to TRBJ2-3; D is ambiguous. Germline CDR1 reads SNHLY; CDR2 reads FYNNEI. CDR3 length equals 15 residues. The V end was cut by 7 bases, the J end by 2 bases, with 16 bases between. The CDR3 loop reads CASTERTLDTDTQYF. CDR3 in DNA: TGTGCCAGCACCGAGAGAACATTAGACACAGATACGCAGTATTTT.

The gene calls are TRBV2 and TRBJ1-6; 7 bases match TRBD1. J was trimmed by 10 bases and V by 6 bases; bases with no gene match: 9. CDR3 length equals 14 residues. Germline values: CDR1 SNHLY, CDR2 FYNNEI. CDR3: CASRDGQARSPLHF. The CDR3 nucleotides read TGTGCCAGCAGGGATGGACAGGCTCGATCACCCCTCCACTTT. The full variable domain, in which reference TRBV2 and TRBJ1-6 provide the parts outside the CDR3, is EPEVTQTPSHQVTQMGQEVILRCVPISNHLYFYWYRQILGQKVEFLVSFYNNEISEKSEIFDDQFSVERPDGSNFTLKIRSTKLEDSAMYFCASRDGQARSPLHFGNGTRLTVT.

This clone has only a few counts. J is TRBJ1-1 and V is TRBV28, with D hard to call. Germline values: CDR1 MDHEN, CDR2 SYDVKM. V was pared by 4 bases and J by 8 bases, with 14 bases between. The CDR3 has 13 residues. The chain's CDR3 is CASSSHGRIEAFF. As DNA, the CDR3 is TGTGCCAGCAGTTCCCACGGACGGATAGAAGCTTTCTTT. The whole variable domain, filled in from reference TRBV28 and TRBJ1-1, reads DVKVTQSSRYLVKRTGEKVFLECVQDMDHENMFWYRQDPGLGLRLIYFSYDVKMKEKGDIPEGYSVSREKKERFSLILESASTNQTSMYLCASSSHGRIEAFFGQGTRLTVV.

The CDR3, as DNA: TGTGCCAGCAGTCAGGGGGCAGATACGCAGTATTTT. Protein product: CASSQGADTQYF. V and J are TRBV6-6 and TRBJ2-3; 7 bases fit TRBD1. The CDR3 length is 12 residues. The germline gives CDR1 MNHNY, CDR2 SVGAGI (reference sequence). V was clipped by 5 bases and J by 4 bases; unmatched bases: 0.

This clone was recorded a few times. The chain couples TRBV11-3 to TRBJ2-5; D gene uncertain. Germline assignment: CDR1 SGHNT and CDR2 YENEEA. The CDR3 has 14 amino acids. V dropped 4 bases and J dropped 5 bases, with 14 bases sitting between them. CDR3 residues: CASSSVGSAETQYF. In DNA form, the CDR3 reads TGTGCCAGCAGCTCCGTCGGTAGTGCGGAGACCCAGTACTTC.

V is TRBV19 and J is TRBJ1-6; TRBD1 agrees at 7 bases. CDR1 is LNHDA and CDR2 is SQIVND in the germline V gene (reference sequence). This CDR3 contains 17 residues. Losses at the gene ends were 10 bases for V and 7 bases for J; bases not matched to a gene: 19. The CDR3 loop reads CATAPQGQAVPNSPLHF. The DNA of the CDR3 is TGTGCCACCGCTCCCCAAGGACAGGCAGTTCCAAATTCACCCCTCCACTTT.